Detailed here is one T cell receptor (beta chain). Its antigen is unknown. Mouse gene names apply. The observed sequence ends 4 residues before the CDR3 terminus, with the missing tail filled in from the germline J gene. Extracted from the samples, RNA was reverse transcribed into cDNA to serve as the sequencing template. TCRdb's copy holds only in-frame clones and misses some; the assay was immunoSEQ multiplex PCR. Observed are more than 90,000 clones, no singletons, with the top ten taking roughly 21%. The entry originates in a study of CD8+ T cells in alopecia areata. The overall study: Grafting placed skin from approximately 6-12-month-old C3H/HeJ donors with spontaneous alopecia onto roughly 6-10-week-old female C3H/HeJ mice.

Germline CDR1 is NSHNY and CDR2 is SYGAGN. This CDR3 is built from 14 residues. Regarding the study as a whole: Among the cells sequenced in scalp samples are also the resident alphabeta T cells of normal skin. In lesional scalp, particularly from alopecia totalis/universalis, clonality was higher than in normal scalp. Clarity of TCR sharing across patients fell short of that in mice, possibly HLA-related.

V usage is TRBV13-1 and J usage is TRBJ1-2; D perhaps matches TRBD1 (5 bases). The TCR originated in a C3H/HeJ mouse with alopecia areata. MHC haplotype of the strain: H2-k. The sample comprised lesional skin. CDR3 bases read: TGTGCCAGCAGTGAGCGGCTGGGGGTAGAC. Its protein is CASSERLGVD. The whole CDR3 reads CASSERLGVDDYTF.